The 11 T cell receptor beta chains presented below share a single source sample, sequenced in a study of cytomegalovirus exposure and HLA in healthy donors. PCR involved 60 Vbeta and 13 Jbeta primers. Data came from immunoSEQ multiplex PCR; TCRdb stores just in-frame clones and leaves some out. Here the sample spans about 76,000 clones, 72% being singletons. Material: PBMCs. Receptors were obtained from a man between 60 and 75 years old in good health and CMV-seropositive.

This clone was recorded once. The chain recombines TRBV5-4 with TRBJ2-3; 9 nucleotides line up with TRBD1. V trimming: 4 bases; J trimming: 4 bases; junction bases outside the gene matches: 13. CDR1 SGHNT and CDR2 YYREEE come from the germline V gene (reference sequence). There are 17 residues in the CDR3. CDR3: CASSAGKLTGGPDTQYF. CDR3 DNA sequence: TGTGCCAGCAGCGCAGGCAAGTTGACAGGGGGGCCAGATACGCAGTATTTT.

The chain uses TRBV27 and TRBJ1-2; TRBD1 matches at 11 bases. V shed 4 bases, J shed 5 bases, and the junction held 12 bases outside the gene matches. Germline CDR1 and CDR2: MNHEY and SMNVEV (reference sequence). CDR3 size: 17 residues. CDR3 sequence reads: CASSSPGQGERGYGYTF. In nucleotides, the CDR3 is TGTGCCAGCAGTTCCCCGGGACAGGGGGAGAGGGGTTATGGCTACACCTTC.

The gene calls are TRBV6-6 and TRBJ1-5; D possibly corresponds to TRBD1 (5 bases). The germline gives CDR1 MNHNY, CDR2 SVGAGI (reference sequence). Trimming removed 5 bases at V and 6 bases at J, with 17 bases between. This CDR3 contains 15 residues. The CDR3 sequence is CASSPPVVRGQPQHF. The CDR3, as DNA: TGTGCCAGCAGTCCACCAGTGGTAAGGGGTCAGCCCCAGCATTTT.

About this clone: The junction departs from germline at one end; a sequencing error may be responsible. V and J are TRBV7-7 and TRBJ2-1, with 13 bases that match TRBD2. Germline CDR1 reads SSHAT; CDR2 reads FNYEAQ (reference sequence). The CDR3 consists of 15 residues. For the CDR3, the DNA is TGTGCTAGCAGCCGGGGACTAGCGGGAAACAATGAGCAGTTCTTC. Translated, it gives CASSRGLAGNNEQFF.

This clone was counted only a few times. One junction end does not reproduce the germline sequence, and a read error may be involved. The genes are TRBV7-9 and TRBJ1-5, with D uncertain. CDR3 length: 12 amino acids. The germline V gene encodes CDR1 SEHNR and CDR2 FQNEAQ (reference sequence). The DNA of the CDR3 is TGTTCCAGCAGCTTCAGTGATCAGCCCCAGCATTTT. Protein product: CSSSFSDQPQHF.

This chain joins TRBV10-2 and TRBJ2-1, with D tentatively TRBD2 (7 bases). The CDR3 has 17 residues. V was cut by 3 bases and J by 0 bases, with 15 bases left in between. CDR1 WSHSY and CDR2 SAAADI come from the germline V gene. The CDR3 region is CASSDPGGHNSYNEQFF. The DNA for the CDR3 is TGCGCCAGCAGTGACCCCGGGGGGCACAACTCCTACAATGAGCAGTTCTTC.

CDR3 region: CASCSGQGDYGYTF. CDR3 DNA sequence: TGTGCCAGCTGCTCGGGACAGGGGGACTATGGCTACACCTTC. The rearrangement links TRBV28 to TRBJ1-2; 11 bases line up with TRBD1. The junction had 5 bases not matched to a gene; V was cut back by 8 bases and J by 3 bases. The V gene's germline CDR1 is MDHEN and CDR2 SYDVKM. This CDR3 spans 14 amino acids.

The gene calls are TRBV27 and TRBJ2-1; no clear D. The CDR3 runs to 14 residues. Trimming stripped 5 bases from V and 5 bases from J, with 13 bases between. CDR1 and CDR2 (germline): MNHEY, SMNVEV (reference sequence). CDR3 nucleotides: TGTGCCAGCAGTCCTACAAACAGCCACAATGAGCAGTTCTTC. Its protein is CASSPTNSHNEQFF.

Only a few counts were recorded for this clone. This sequence joins TRBV9 and TRBJ1-1; the match to TRBD1 covers 8 bases. This CDR3 is built from 15 residues. The trim removed 0 bases at V and 4 bases at J, leaving 5 bases unmatched. The germline gives CDR1 SGDLS, CDR2 YYNGEE. The CDR3 is CASSVEGTGSTEAFF. The DNA of the CDR3 is TGTGCCAGCAGCGTAGAGGGGACAGGAAGCACTGAAGCTTTCTTT.

The V call is TRBV7-2, the J call TRBJ2-1; 7 bases map to TRBD2. The CDR3 is 17 amino acids. Germline CDR1 is SGHTA and CDR2 is FQGNSA. After removal of 2 bases from V and 7 bases from J, the junction contained 14 bases not matched to a gene. The CDR3 loop reads CASSLTYWREFTNEQFF. The CDR3 DNA reads TGTGCCAGCAGCTTAACCTACTGGCGGGAGTTTACAAATGAGCAGTTCTTC. The full variable domain, with the rest looked up from reference TRBV7-2 and TRBJ2-1, is GAGVSQSPSNKVTEKGKDVELRCDPISGHTALYWYRQSLGQGLEFLIYFQGNSAPDKSGLPSDRFSAERTGGSVSTLTIQRTQQEDSAVYLCASSLTYWREFTNEQFFGPGTRLTVL.

CDR3 DNA sequence: TGCGCCAGCAGCGGGGGCGCAGGGGAATTAAGCACAGATACGCAGTATTTT. Translated, it gives CASSGGAGELSTDTQYF. V gene TRBV5-1 combines with J gene TRBJ2-3, with D possibly TRBD1 on 6 matching bases. Per the germline V gene, CDR1 is SGHRS and CDR2 is YFSETQ. The CDR3 totals 17 residues. Trimming shortened V by 4 bases and J by 0 bases, and 18 bases separated the two germline ends.